These 19 T cell receptor beta chains were sequenced from one sample in a study of response to subunit inactivated influenza vaccine. TCRdb re-derived calls from the RT-PCR reads in MiXCR, one entry per CDR3 protein. The data hold a few hundred thousand distinct CDR3 sequences, with less than 25% observed a single time. Sequences were derived from PBMCs from blood, sampled less than 22 months after vaccination. These receptors were collected from a man between 50 and 75 years old who received an inactivated influenza vaccine.

This clonotype has ten or more counts. The V and J genes are TRBV4-3 and TRBJ1-1; no reliable D call. Looked up from germline, CDR1 is LGHNA and CDR2 is YSLEER. V shed 2 bases and J shed 5 bases, with 12 bases lying between them. This CDR3 region has 14 residues. Here the CDR3 DNA reads TGCGCCAGCAGCCAATCGCGGCTAACAACTGAAGCTTTCTTT. It translates to CASSQSRLTTEAFF.

The chain couples TRBV6-1 to TRBJ2-3, with D unresolved. V was pared by 5 bases and J by 4 bases, with 13 bases between. The V gene's germline CDR1 is MNHNS and CDR2 SASEGT. This CDR3 has 14 amino acids. CDR3 sequence reads: CASSPDLNADTQYF. The CDR3 DNA is TGTGCCAGCAGTCCAGATCTGAATGCAGATACGCAGTATTTT.

This clonotype was detected only a few times. This chain joins TRBV7-2 and TRBJ1-2; 7 bases fit TRBD1. V lost 5 bases, J lost 3 bases, and 6 bases stayed unmatched. The CDR3 sequence is 14 residues long. Germline assignment: CDR1 SGHTA and CDR2 FQGNSA. The DNA for the CDR3 is TGTGCCAGCAGCCCAGAGGGACAGTACTATGGCTACACCTTC. This codes for CASSPEGQYYGYTF.

The V and J genes are TRBV5-1 and TRBJ2-2; D is unclear. This CDR3 spans 13 amino acids. Germline V CDR1 and CDR2: SGHRS, YFSETQ. Trimming took 5 bases from V and 5 from J, leaving 10 bases between them. Here the CDR3 reads CASRIQETGELFF. CDR3 bases: TGCGCCAGCAGAATCCAAGAGACCGGGGAGCTGTTTTTT.

This clonotype was seen a handful of times. Here the CDR3 reads CASSGFYNEQFF. The CDR3, as DNA: TGTGCCAGCAGCGGTTTTTACAATGAGCAGTTCTTC. This chain links TRBV9 with TRBJ2-1, with D unclear. CDR1 SGDLS and CDR2 YYNGEE come from the germline V gene. The CDR3 covers 12 residues. Trimming took 3 bases from V and 4 from J, leaving 5 bases between them.

J is TRBJ1-1 and V is TRBV7-2, with TRBD1 matching over 7 bases. V shed 5 bases, J shed 1 base, and the junction held 7 bases outside the gene matches. Per germline, CDR1 SGHTA and CDR2 FQGNSA. The CDR3 runs to 15 residues. The CDR3 nucleotides are TGTGCCAGCAGCGCATCCGGGACAGCGAACACTGAAGCTTTCTTT. This sequence encodes CASSASGTANTEAFF.

The CDR3 region is CSVGTSGGVVDTQYF. CDR3 bases: TGCAGCGTGGGGACCTCAGGCGGGGTGGTGGATACGCAGTATTTT. The chain links TRBV29-1 to TRBJ2-3, with TRBD2 as a possible D gene (6 bases). The V end lost 6 bases, the J end lost 6 bases, and 22 bases lay between the germline ends. Germline V CDR1 and CDR2: SQVTM, ANQGSEA. This CDR3 has 15 residues.

V usage is TRBV2 and J usage is TRBJ2-5, with 11 bases identical to TRBD2. Germline values: CDR1 SNHLY, CDR2 FYNNEI. CDR3 size: 17 residues. V shed 10 bases, J shed 1 base, and the junction held 14 bases outside the gene matches. CDR3 protein: CATSRNTSGGPQETQYF. The CDR3 nucleotides read TGTGCCACCAGCAGAAATACTAGCGGGGGCCCCCAAGAGACCCAGTACTTC. Full variable domain (rest looked up from reference TRBV2 and TRBJ2-5): EPEVTQTPSHQVTQMGQEVILRCVPISNHLYFYWYRQILGQKVEFLVSFYNNEISEKSEIFDDQFSVERPDGSNFTLKIRSTKLEDSAMYFCATSRNTSGGPQETQYFGPGTRLLVL.

Concerning this clonotype: Compared with germline, one end of the junction differs, possibly owing to a read error. The chain couples TRBV7-2 to TRBJ1-1; 10 positions agree with TRBD1. CDR1 and CDR2 from the germline V gene are SGHTA and FQGNSA. The CDR3 is 14 amino acids. The CDR3 DNA reads TGTGCCAGCAGCGGACAGGGGGTCCGGACTGAAGCTTCCTTT. It encodes CASSGQGVRTEASF.

This clonotype has only a few counts. V and J are TRBV7-8 and TRBJ2-7; no definite D call. This CDR3 has 16 amino acids. Germline V gene lookup returns CDR1 SGHVS and CDR2 FQNEAQ. The germline V and J ends were trimmed by 2 bases and 2 bases, with 16 bases remaining between them. CDR3 sequence (DNA): TGTGCCAGCAGCTTAACAGCCAACAATAGGGCCTACGAGCAGTACTTC. Translated, it gives CASSLTANNRAYEQYF.

This clonotype came up many times. The chain links TRBV7-8 to TRBJ2-5; 14 bases are a match to TRBD2. The length of the CDR3 is 16 residues. Germline assignment: CDR1 SGHVS and CDR2 FQNEAQ. The ends lost 5 bases at V and 3 bases at J; junction bases unmatched: 5. CDR3 amino acids: CASSIGTSGRKETQYF. The CDR3 DNA sequence: TGTGCCAGCAGCATCGGGACTAGCGGGAGAAAAGAGACCCAGTACTTC.

This clonotype was recorded many times. The V gene is TRBV20-1, the J gene TRBJ1-2; the D is unclear. The CDR3 length is 13 residues. Germline assignment: CDR1 DFQATT and CDR2 SNEGSKA (reference sequence). Trimming left V 1 base short and J 0 bases short, with 6 bases between. The CDR3 protein is CSARASANYGYTF. CDR3 nucleotide sequence: TGCAGTGCTAGAGCTTCGGCTAACTATGGCTACACCTTC.

This clonotype was found many times. The V and J genes are TRBV28 and TRBJ1-2, with 12 bases fitting TRBD1. The germline gives CDR1 MDHEN, CDR2 SYDVKM. The CDR3 length is 16 residues. Trimming cost V 5 bases and J 3 bases; bases outside gene matches: 7. The CDR3 loop reads CASSLGTGGIDYGYTF. The CDR3 nucleotides are TGTGCCAGCAGTCTTGGGACAGGGGGCATTGACTATGGCTACACCTTC.

V usage is TRBV12-3 or TRBV12-4 and J usage is TRBJ2-1, with D possibly being TRBD1 or TRBD2 (5 bases each). Between the trimmed V and J ends, which lost 7 bases and 4 bases, there was a span of 20 bases. This CDR3 has 16 amino acids. DNA for the CDR3: TGTGCCAGCAACTCTGGGACCGGAGGTCGATACAATGAGCAGTTCTTC. Translating it yields CASNSGTGGRYNEQFF.

At least ten counts were recorded for this clonotype. The V call is TRBV12-3 or TRBV12-4, the J call TRBJ1-2, with TRBD1 as a possible D gene (5 bases). The ends were cut back, 2 bases at V and 4 bases at J, with 8 bases in the middle. This CDR3 has 13 residues. The DNA for the CDR3 is TGTGCCAGCAGTTTATCAGGGTCCTATGGCTACACCTTC. Residues: CASSLSGSYGYTF.

The chain employs TRBV7-9 and TRBJ1-2, with D maybe TRBD1 (5 bases). The CDR3 extends over 16 amino acids. Trimming cost V 4 bases and J 8 bases, with 23 bases left between them. The germline CDR1 and CDR2 sequences are SEHNR and FQNEAQ (reference sequence). CDR3 in amino acids: CASSSATGPPNSGYTF. CDR3 nucleotides: TGTGCCAGCAGCTCAGCGACGGGGCCCCCTAACTCCGGCTACACCTTC.

The rearrangement links TRBV7-2 to TRBJ2-2; D is possibly TRBD2 (5 bases). V dropped 0 bases and J dropped 4 bases, with 9 bases sitting between them. CDR1 and CDR2 from the germline V gene are SGHTA and FQGNSA. This CDR3 has 15 amino acids. The CDR3 spells CASSLAGVGTGELFF. CDR3 in DNA: TGTGCCAGCAGCTTAGCGGGAGTGGGCACCGGGGAGCTGTTTTTT.

The chain uses TRBV4-2 and TRBJ2-1; possibly TRBD1 or TRBD2 for D (5 bases each). Between the trimmed V and J ends, which lost 0 bases and 5 bases, there was a span of 8 bases. The length of the CDR3 is 14 residues. The germline CDR1 and CDR2 sequences are LGHNA and YNFKEQ. The CDR3 region has the DNA TGTGCCAGCAGCCAAGAGAGGGGCGACAATGAGCAGTTCTTC. Its protein product is CASSQERGDNEQFF.

This clonotype was seen a single time. The rearrangement links TRBV4-3 to TRBJ2-6; no firm D call. The CDR3 has 18 amino acids. Germline CDR1 is LGHNA and CDR2 is YSLEER. The germline V and J ends were trimmed by 4 bases and 0 bases, with 16 bases remaining between them. The CDR3 loop reads CASSRVRSSNSGANVLTF. CDR3 DNA sequence: TGCGCCAGCAGCCGAGTACGGAGCAGCAACTCTGGGGCCAACGTCCTGACTTTC.